The 28 T cell receptor beta chains reported below all come from one sample, sequenced in a study of vaccination effects on CD4 cells after COVID-19. Generated by immunoSEQ multiplex PCR, the TCRdb table keeps only in-frame clones and is missing some. The sample shows nearly 45,000 clones, around 70% of them seen only once. No antigen is known for these receptors. Researchers isolated CD4+ T cells once approximately ten days of culture had elapsed. Participants each got two BNT162b2 or mRNA-1273 vaccine doses. The material sequenced was CD4+ T cells from PBMCs cultured without peptide, taken after COVID-19 vaccination. The origin of the receptors is a human donor who received a COVID-19 vaccine.

The V gene is TRBV19, the J gene TRBJ2-7; 12 positions agree with TRBD1. Looked up from germline, CDR1 is LNHDA and CDR2 is SQIVND (reference sequence). The CDR3 loop spans 15 amino acids. J was trimmed by 3 bases and V by 6 bases; bases with no gene match: 6. This CDR3 reads CASRPGTGGNYEQYF. The CDR3 DNA sequence: TGTGCCAGTAGGCCTGGGACAGGGGGCAACTACGAGCAGTACTTC. Together with reference TRBV19 and TRBJ2-7, the CDR3 gives the full variable domain: DGGITQSPKYLFRKEGQNVTLSCEQNLNHDAMYWYRQDPGQGLRLIYYSQIVNDFQKGDIAEGYSVSREKKESFPLTVTSAQKNPTAFYLCASRPGTGGNYEQYFGPGTRLTVT.

J is TRBJ2-3 and V is TRBV7-7; 9 bases are a match to TRBD1. The CDR3 is 15 residues long. Per germline, CDR1 SSHAT and CDR2 FNYEAQ (reference sequence). Trimming cost V 4 bases and J 4 bases; bases outside gene matches: 6. The CDR3 spells CASSSGTGSADTQYF. CDR3 bases: TGTGCCAGCAGCTCCGGGACAGGGAGCGCAGATACGCAGTATTTT.

The V call is TRBV5-1, the J call TRBJ2-1; D may be TRBD1 (5 bases). This CDR3 spans 14 amino acids. Germline lookup yields CDR1 SGHRS and CDR2 YFSETQ. Trimming left V 5 bases short and J 5 bases short, with 14 bases between. CDR3 bases: TGCGCCAGCAGTGATGGGGCCCCAAACAATGAGCAGTTCTTC. Translation: CASSDGAPNNEQFF.

The genes are TRBV3-1 (or the pseudogene TRBV3-2) and TRBJ2-3, with TRBD2 as a possible D gene (5 bases). The length of the CDR3 is 16 residues. Germline V gene sequence: CDR1 LGHDT, CDR2 YNNKEL (reference sequence). V dropped 4 bases and J dropped 3 bases, with 17 bases sitting between them. CDR3 protein: CASSPTGGHGTDTQYF. The CDR3 nucleotides read TGTGCCAGCAGCCCGACTGGAGGTCATGGGACAGATACGCAGTATTTT.

The table lists this clone with a few counts. The chain is built from TRBV7-9 and TRBJ2-5, with 10 bases aligning to TRBD2. Germline CDR1 SEHNR, CDR2 FQNEAQ (reference sequence). Germline trimming cut 7 bases from V and 5 bases from J; bases unmatched to any gene: 7. CDR3 size: 14 residues. The CDR3 coding sequence is TGTGCCAGCACGGAGAGCGGGGGGGCGGAGACCCAGTACTTC. This codes for CASTESGGAETQYF.

This clone has more than one count but fewer than ten. V gene TRBV11-2 combines with J gene TRBJ2-7; D is possibly TRBD2 (6 bases). V was trimmed by 5 bases and J by 2 bases, leaving 13 bases between them. CDR1 SGHAT and CDR2 FQNNGV come from the germline V gene. The CDR3 runs 14 residues. CDR3 sequence (DNA): TGTGCCAGCAGCCCCCAGGGCGGGGCCTACGAGCAGTACTTC. This codes for CASSPQGGAYEQYF. Full variable domain (rest looked up from reference TRBV11-2 and TRBJ2-7): EAGVAQSPRYKIIEKRQSVAFWCNPISGHATLYWYQQILGQGPKLLIQFQNNGVVDDSQLPKDRFSAERLKGVDSTLKIQPAKLEDSAVYLCASSPQGGAYEQYFGPGTRLTVT.

This clone is labeled as medium-sized. The rearrangement uses TRBV18 and TRBJ1-1, with D maybe TRBD1 (5 bases). The CDR3 sequence is 13 residues long. The germline gives CDR1 KGHSH, CDR2 LQKENI. V was clipped by 6 bases and J by 2 bases, with 10 bases between them. The CDR3 here is CASSPDSNTEAFF. Written as DNA, the CDR3 is TGTGCCAGCTCCCCCGACAGTAACACTGAAGCTTTCTTT.

V is TRBV5-1 and J is TRBJ1-2; D remains ambiguous. Per the germline V gene, CDR1 is SGHRS and CDR2 is YFSETQ. The CDR3 covers 12 residues. V lost 1 base and J 8 bases, leaving 9 bases between the germline ends. CDR3 loop: CASSLNEEGYTF. As DNA, the CDR3 is TGCGCCAGCAGCTTGAACGAGGAAGGCTACACCTTC.

The chain links TRBV7-9 to TRBJ2-7; possibly TRBD1 or TRBD2 for D (5 bases each). The V end was cut by 5 bases, the J end by 7 bases, with 15 bases between. CDR3 length: 13 amino acids. Germline V CDR1 and CDR2: SEHNR, FQNEAQ (reference sequence). In nucleotides, the CDR3 is TGTGCCAGCAGCCTAGGTAATGGGGGAGAGCAGTACTTC. Its protein product is CASSLGNGGEQYF.

This rearrangement joins TRBV9 to TRBJ2-6, with D unresolved. CDR3 length: 16 residues. Trimming removed 3 bases from V and 0 bases from J, with 10 bases in between. Per the germline V gene, CDR1 is SGDLS and CDR2 is YYNGEE. The CDR3 region has the DNA TGTGCCAGCAGCGCCGTTATGGGCTCTGGGGCCAACGTCCTGACTTTC. It is translated as CASSAVMGSGANVLTF.

This clone was detected only once. J is TRBJ1-2 and V is TRBV4-1; D is possibly TRBD1 (6 bases). The germline gives CDR1 MGHRA, CDR2 YSYEKL. This CDR3 is built from 16 residues. Trimming left V 4 bases short and J 0 bases short, with 15 bases between. The CDR3 spells CASSLGGGQANYGYTF. The DNA for the CDR3 is TGCGCCAGCAGCCTGGGTGGGGGACAAGCTAACTATGGCTACACCTTC.

This clone was observed once. J is TRBJ2-1 and V is TRBV5-1, with 9 bases aligning to TRBD2. The CDR3 runs 15 residues. V lost 6 bases, J lost 5 bases, and 9 bases stayed unmatched. Germline CDR1 and CDR2: SGHRS and YFSETQ. Written as DNA, the CDR3 is TGCGCCAGCACCCCGACGTTAGCGGGGGACAATGAGCAGTTCTTC. Its protein product is CASTPTLAGDNEQFF.

This clone appeared once. V gene TRBV6-1 combines with J gene TRBJ2-7; 9 bases fit TRBD2. Germline CDR1 is MNHNS and CDR2 is SASEGT. Trimming at V came to 0 bases and at J to 0 bases, leaving 0 bases not matched to a gene. The CDR3 contains 15 residues. This CDR3 reads CASSEATSGSYEQYF. As DNA, the CDR3 is TGTGCCAGCAGTGAAGCGACTAGCGGCTCCTACGAGCAGTACTTC.

This chain links TRBV3-1 (or the pseudogene TRBV3-2) with TRBJ1-6; D is perhaps TRBD1 (6 bases). The V end lost 4 bases, the J end lost 8 bases, and 12 bases lay between the germline ends. In germline, CDR1 is LGHDT, CDR2 YNNKEL (reference sequence). This CDR3 comprises 14 residues. The CDR3, as DNA: TGTGCCAGCAGCCCACAGGGATCACATTCACCCCTCCACTTT. Translation gives CASSPQGSHSPLHF.

The sample holds a few counts of this clone. The rearrangement uses TRBV4-1 and TRBJ1-1, with no clear D. The CDR3 is made up of 16 amino acids. V shed 0 bases and J shed 0 bases, with 11 bases lying between them. From germline, CDR1 is MGHRA and CDR2 YSYEKL. CDR3 bases: TGCGCCAGCAGCCAAGATAGGGCCAGGATGAACACTGAAGCTTTCTTT. It translates to CASSQDRARMNTEAFF.

The CDR3 coding sequence is TGCAGCGTTCTGGGGGACAGGGGAGAGACCCAGTACTTC. Its protein product is CSVLGDRGETQYF. The genes are TRBV29-1 and TRBJ2-5; 10 bases line up with TRBD1. After removal of 5 bases from V and 4 bases from J, the junction contained 4 bases not matched to a gene. Germline-derived CDR1 and CDR2 are SQVTM and ANQGSEA. The CDR3 is 13 residues long.

This clone came up a few times. The rearrangement joins TRBV28 to TRBJ2-1; D gene ambiguous. CDR1 is MDHEN, CDR2 SYDVKM, per germline. V lost 6 bases to trimming and J lost 9 bases, with 12 bases between them. This CDR3 is 12 amino acids long. The CDR3 here is CASSLWSGEQFF. Here the CDR3 DNA reads TGTGCCAGCAGCCTTTGGTCCGGTGAGCAGTTCTTC. The full variable domain, its missing parts supplied by reference TRBV28 and TRBJ2-1, is DVKVTQSSRYLVKRTGEKVFLECVQDMDHENMFWYRQDPGLGLRLIYFSYDVKMKEKGDIPEGYSVSREKKERFSLILESASTNQTSMYLCASSLWSGEQFFGPGTRLTVL.

The genes are TRBV21-1 and TRBJ2-7. TRBV21-1 is recorded as a pseudogene. The CDR3 totals 19 residues. In nucleotides, the CDR3 is TGTGCCAGCAGCAAAAGGTTTCTCCTAGAATTGGGCAACCCCTACGAGCAGTACTTC. It yields the protein CASSKRFLLELGNPYEQYF.

The rearrangement joins TRBV10-3 to TRBJ1-3; D call uncertain. The CDR3 consists of 15 residues. V lost 2 bases and J 0 bases, leaving 8 bases between the germline ends. In germline, CDR1 is ENHRY, CDR2 SYGVKD. The CDR3 DNA follows: TGTGCCATCAGTGAGGTCATTCTCTCTGGAAACACCATATATTTT. Translation: CAISEVILSGNTIYF.

Comments on this clone: The junction shows a germline mismatch at one end, possibly a read error. The V gene is TRBV2, the J gene TRBJ2-7; D is unclear. The CDR3 is 12 amino acids. Germline V lookup: CDR1 SNHLY, CDR2 FYNNEI. The CDR3 reads CAGRGWGTEQYF. DNA of the CDR3: TGTGCCGGCAGAGGTTGGGGTACCGAGCAGTACTTC. The full variable domain, its missing parts supplied by reference TRBV2 and TRBJ2-7, is EPEVTQTPSHQVTQMGQEVILRCVPISNHLYFYWYRQILGQKVEFLVSFYNNEISEKSEIFDDQFSVERPDGSNFTLKIRSTKLEDSAMYFCAGRGWGTEQYFGPGTRLTVT.

The chain has TRBV3-1 (or the pseudogene TRBV3-2) and TRBJ2-1; D ambiguous. Trimming left V 3 bases short and J 6 bases short, with 9 bases between. The CDR3 covers 13 residues. Germline values: CDR1 LGHDT, CDR2 YNNKEL (reference sequence). The CDR3 protein is CASSQLLSNEQFF. CDR3 nucleotide sequence: TGTGCCAGCAGCCAGCTACTAAGCAATGAGCAGTTCTTC.

The chain recombines TRBV2 with TRBJ2-4; 8 positions agree with TRBD1. The CDR3 length is 18 residues. The germline V gene encodes CDR1 SNHLY and CDR2 FYNNEI. V shed 5 bases and J 0 bases; nucleotides not matched to a gene: 12. For the CDR3, the DNA is TGTGCCAGCAGTACGACAGGGGAGACCTATTTAGCCAAAAACATTCAGTACTTC. This sequence encodes CASSTTGETYLAKNIQYF.

The rearrangement joins TRBV27 to TRBJ1-1, with D perhaps matching TRBD1 (6 bases). With 0 bases removed from V and 4 bases from J, the gap between germline ends came to 18 bases. Per germline, CDR1 MNHEY and CDR2 SMNVEV (reference sequence). The CDR3 runs to 17 residues. For the CDR3, the DNA is TGTGCCAGCAGTTTATCAGGGACACTCATCGGAGGCACTGAAGCTTTCTTT. Translation gives CASSLSGTLIGGTEAFF.

The rearrangement joins TRBV19 to TRBJ1-6, with no clear D. This CDR3 spans 15 amino acids. The V and J ends lost 7 bases and 5 bases respectively, with 15 bases between them. Per germline, CDR1 LNHDA and CDR2 SQIVND (reference sequence). The CDR3 protein is CASTYGQPNNSPLHF. The CDR3, as DNA: TGTGCCAGTACCTATGGGCAGCCTAATAATTCACCCCTCCACTTT.

The CDR3 nucleotides are TGCGCCAGCAGCTTGGGTTCCAATGAGCAGTTCTTC. Protein product: CASSLGSNEQFF. The chain is built from TRBV5-1 and TRBJ2-1; D gene uncertain. Trimming shortened V by 0 bases and J by 6 bases, and 4 bases separated the two germline ends. The CDR3 is 12 amino acids. The V gene's germline CDR1 is SGHRS and CDR2 YFSETQ.

This sequence joins TRBV20-1 and TRBJ2-1; tentatively, D is TRBD2 (5 bases). Germline-derived CDR1 and CDR2 are DFQATT and SNEGSKA (reference sequence). Deletions cut 3 bases from V and 0 bases from J, with 18 bases between. The CDR3 extends over 17 amino acids. The CDR3 DNA is TGCAGTGCTAGTCCCGCCGAGGACTGGAGCTCCTACAATGAGCAGTTCTTC. Translation gives CSASPAEDWSSYNEQFF.

The chain combines TRBV5-6 with TRBJ2-1, with D unresolved. Per the germline V gene, CDR1 is SGHDT and CDR2 is YYEEEE. V was cut by 2 bases and J by 8 bases, with 8 bases left in between. The CDR3 contains 12 residues. CDR3 sequence: CASSLSVDEQFF. The CDR3 DNA reads as TGTGCCAGCAGCTTATCCGTGGATGAGCAGTTCTTC.

The CDR3, as DNA: TGTGCCAGCAGCTTGTTAAGCTGGACAGGCAATCAGCCCCAGCATTTT. Translated, it gives CASSLLSWTGNQPQHF. This sequence joins TRBV7-6 and TRBJ1-5; weak D call: TRBD1 (6 bases). V was pared by 3 bases and J by 2 bases, with 14 bases between. Germline V gene sequence: CDR1 SGHVS, CDR2 FNYEAQ. This CDR3 has 16 amino acids.